This T cell receptor (beta chain) is from a study of PD-1 blockade in classical Hodgkin lymphoma. Regarding the study as a whole: TCR diversity at baseline was reported to be reduced in newly diagnosed patients relative to healthy donors. Later analyses included only patients treated at least 1 year post-ASCT.

Indicated time point: cycle 4 day 1 (C4D1), after around six weeks of nivolumab. Exposure to brentuximab vedotin varied, and each patient had relapsed following autologous stem cell transplantation. Sequencing was performed with immunoSEQ multiplex PCR; in TCRdb, only in-frame clones are kept and a portion is missing. The table includes around 92,000 clones, 75% to 85% detected once. Turning to this clone: What it binds is unknown.

Per the germline V gene, CDR1 is SQVTM and CDR2 is ANQGSEA. CDR3 size: 13 residues. The V gene end was trimmed by 7 bases and the J gene end by 2 bases; junction bases not matched to a gene: 7. The rearrangement links TRBV29-1 to TRBJ2-7; 8 nucleotides line up with TRBD1. The sample in question was peripheral blood mononuclear cells (PBMCs), obtained before the fourth cycle of nivolumab. The origin of this receptor is a human donor with classical Hodgkin lymphoma. CDR3 nucleotides: TGCAGCGCCCGGACAGGGAAGGCCTACGAGCAGTACTTC. Amino acids: CSARTGKAYEQYF.